These 6 T cell receptor beta chains came from one sample sequenced in a study of T cell responses to AZD1222 COVID-19 vaccine. Generated by immunoSEQ multiplex PCR, the TCRdb table keeps only in-frame clones and is missing some. The sample holds 140,000 or so clones, roughly 86% seen once. The sample was peripheral blood, taken 28 days after the second dose of the MenACWY control vaccine. The receptor source for this set is an adult who received the MenACWY meningococcal vaccine as a control.

The chain carries TRBV11-3 and TRBJ1-3; the D is unclear. Trimming stripped 1 base from V and 2 bases from J, with 9 bases between. CDR1 SGHNT and CDR2 YENEEA come from the germline V gene. The CDR3 is made up of 15 amino acids. In DNA form, the CDR3 reads TGTGCCAGCAGCTTAGGAGCGTCCACTGGAAACACCATATATTTT. As protein: CASSLGASTGNTIYF.

The chain joins TRBV28 to TRBJ1-1, with D perhaps TRBD1 (5 bases). The germline CDR1 and CDR2 sequences are MDHEN and SYDVKM. The ends were cut back, 5 bases at V and 0 bases at J, with 7 bases in the middle. The CDR3 totals 13 residues. CDR3 residues: CASSADMNTEAFF. CDR3 DNA: TGTGCCAGCAGTGCGGACATGAACACTGAAGCTTTCTTT.

The chain couples TRBV11-2 to TRBJ2-5, with D unclear. Trimming took 6 bases from V and 2 from J, leaving 4 bases between them. Germline assignment: CDR1 SGHAT and CDR2 FQNNGV. This CDR3 contains 11 residues. The CDR3 DNA reads as TGTGCCAGCAGGCGGCAAGAGACCCAGTACTTC. Translated, it gives CASRRQETQYF.

The chain has TRBV4-3 and TRBJ2-1, with 7 bases fitting TRBD1. Germline CDR1 reads LGHNA; CDR2 reads YSLEER. This CDR3 comprises 16 residues. Losses at the gene ends were 2 bases for V and 4 bases for J; bases not matched to a gene: 8. The CDR3 loop is CASSQLGQLGYNEQFF. The CDR3 bases are TGCGCCAGCAGCCAACTGGGACAGTTAGGGTACAATGAGCAGTTCTTC.

The chain employs TRBV21-1 and TRBJ1-2; the D call TRBD1 from the table was never checked on the DNA. TRBV21-1 counts as a pseudogene. The length of the CDR3 is 14 residues. The CDR3 is CASSRDRVWYGYTF. The CDR3 DNA reads as TGTGCCAGCAGCCGGGACAGGGTCTGGTATGGCTACACCTTC.

This clone came up once. V and J are TRBV6-5 and TRBJ2-7; 10 bases match TRBD1. This CDR3 spans 15 amino acids. Germline trimming cut 8 bases from V and 3 bases from J; bases unmatched to any gene: 10. CDR1 is MNHEY and CDR2 is SVGAGI in the germline V gene. This CDR3 reads CASGHPGQGRYEQYF. DNA for the CDR3: TGTGCCAGCGGGCATCCGGGACAGGGGCGCTACGAGCAGTACTTC.